These 25 T cell receptor beta chains were all obtained from the same sample, sequenced in a study of blood T cell repertoires in COVID-19. TCRdb's table, derived via immunoSEQ multiplex PCR, lists solely in-frame clones and lacks some. The sample lists fewer than 350,000 clones; approximately 87% were seen once. Sequenced material: peripheral blood. The receptor set was obtained from a woman aged 30 to 39 with COVID-19, enrolled during active disease.

The J gene is TRBJ2-1, the V gene TRBV5-1, with TRBD1 matching 8 bases. This CDR3 region has 14 residues. CDR1 SGHRS and CDR2 YFSETQ come from the germline V gene. The V and J ends lost 7 bases and 4 bases, in that order; junction bases with no gene match: 7. This CDR3 reads CASGDRNPYNEQFF. The DNA of the CDR3 is TGCGCCAGCGGGGACAGGAACCCATACAATGAGCAGTTCTTC.

This clone came up once. The CDR3: CASRHDINKAFF. CDR3 sequence (DNA): TGTGCCAGCAGACACGACATTAATAAAGCTTTCTTT. The gene calls are TRBV11-2 and TRBJ1-1; D gene unclear. The germline gives CDR1 SGHAT, CDR2 FQNNGV. The V gene lost 6 bases and the J gene lost 9 bases, with 14 bases spanning the gap. This CDR3 contains 12 residues.

This clone was seen a few times. The CDR3: CASSDRGGEQYF. DNA of the CDR3: TGTGCCAGCAGTGACCGAGGAGGCGAGCAGTACTTC. This rearrangement joins TRBV2 to TRBJ2-7; tentative D call: TRBD2 (5 bases). The CDR3 extends over 12 amino acids. With 3 bases removed from V and 6 bases from J, the gap between germline ends came to 9 bases. Germline assignment: CDR1 SNHLY and CDR2 FYNNEI.

This sequence joins TRBV6-5 and TRBJ1-6; D may be TRBD1 (6 bases). The CDR3 spans 15 residues. With 8 bases removed from V and 0 bases from J, the gap between germline ends came to 11 bases. Germline V CDR1 and CDR2: MNHEY, SVGAGI. The CDR3 DNA follows: TGTGCCAGCCGGACAGACAGCTCCTATAATTCACCCCTCCACTTT. The encoded protein is CASRTDSSYNSPLHF.

This clone was recorded only once. At one end, the junction sequence differs from germline, possibly due to a read error. J is TRBJ1-1 and V is TRBV11-2; TRBD1 is a possible D gene (5 bases). Germline loops: CDR1 SGHAT, CDR2 FQNNGV. There are 14 residues in the CDR3. CDR3: CASSLGGLNAEAFF. CDR3 nucleotide sequence: TGTGCCAGCAGCTTAGGGGGCCTGAACGCTGAAGCTTTCTTT.

The V call is TRBV6-4, the J call TRBJ1-5, with a possible D match to TRBD1 (5 bases). This CDR3 region has 11 residues. The germline V gene has CDR1 MRHNA and CDR2 SNTAGT. The CDR3 coding sequence is TGTTATACAGGTCACAATCAGCCCCAGCATTTT. It yields the protein CYTGHNQPQHF.

In the case of this clone: This is likely a read error, given that the CDR3 carries no conserved phenylalanine or tryptophan at its end. It is unclear where the CDR3 begins or ends on the DNA, so no DNA is shown, and the CDR3 is as TCRdb lists it. This chain joins TRBV2 and TRBJ1-1; the table's TRBD1 call for D was not verified on the DNA. The CDR3 spans 13 residues, counting both ends. Germline V gives CDR1 SNHLY, CDR2 FYNNEI. Here the CDR3 reads CASSENWGTGATS.

The chain uses TRBV29-1 and TRBJ2-1, with TRBD2 matching over 7 bases. Trimming removed 6 bases from V and 5 bases from J; junction bases left unmatched: 4. In germline, CDR1 is SQVTM, CDR2 ANQGSEA. The CDR3 has 12 residues. CDR3 residues: CSVAGTDNEQFF. As DNA, the CDR3 is TGCAGCGTAGCGGGAACTGACAATGAGCAGTTCTTC.

The chain uses TRBV4-2 and TRBJ2-5, with 10 bases lining up with TRBD2. Germline V gene lookup returns CDR1 LGHNA and CDR2 YNFKEQ. This CDR3 comprises 16 residues. V shed 0 bases, J shed 5 bases, and the junction held 6 bases outside the gene matches. The CDR3 protein is CASSQEGAGGRETQYF. As DNA, the CDR3 is TGTGCCAGCAGCCAAGAAGGAGCGGGGGGGCGGGAGACCCAGTACTTC.

Regarding this clone: Other DNA sequences in this specimen translate into the identical CDR3. The chain joins TRBV19 to TRBJ2-5, with TRBD2 identical over 9 bases. Trimming took 5 bases from V and 4 from J; bases not matched to a gene: 8. CDR3 length equals 15 residues. Germline CDR1 LNHDA, CDR2 SQIVND (reference sequence). Written as DNA, the CDR3 is TGTGCCAGTAGTCCTACCGGGACTAGCATAGAGACCCAGTACTTC. Its protein product is CASSPTGTSIETQYF. The variable domain in full, completed from reference TRBV19 and TRBJ2-5, reads DGGITQSPKYLFRKEGQNVTLSCEQNLNHDAMYWYRQDPGQGLRLIYYSQIVNDFQKGDIAEGYSVSREKKESFPLTVTSAQKNPTAFYLCASSPTGTSIETQYFGPGTRLLVL.

The chain uses TRBV4-1 and TRBJ2-7; possible D gene TRBD2, 6 bases. V gave up 3 bases and J gave up 3 bases, with 15 bases separating them. Germline V gene sequence: CDR1 MGHRA, CDR2 YSYEKL. The CDR3 covers 15 residues. CDR3 nucleotide sequence: TGCGCCAGCAGCCACCTTGCGGGACTGAACTACGAGCAGTACTTC. Encoded protein: CASSHLAGLNYEQYF.

This clone has a single count. The V and J genes are TRBV6-5 and TRBJ1-3; 7 nucleotides agree with TRBD1. The CDR3 is 14 amino acids. Per the germline V gene, CDR1 is MNHEY and CDR2 is SVGAGI. The V and J ends lost 10 bases and 1 base, in that order; junction bases with no gene match: 7. The CDR3 coding sequence is TGTGCCATCCTGGGACAGCCGTCTGGAAACACCATATATTTT. It specifies CAILGQPSGNTIYF.

J is TRBJ2-1 and V is TRBV24-1; the match to TRBD2 covers 9 bases. J gave up 3 bases and V 4 bases, and 6 bases lay outside the gene matches. CDR1 is KGHDR, CDR2 SFDVKD, per germline. This CDR3 comprises 16 residues. CDR3 sequence reads: CATSDQLAGSYNEQFF. CDR3 in DNA: TGTGCCACCAGTGACCAACTAGCGGGCAGCTACAATGAGCAGTTCTTC.

This clone was detected once. V is TRBV20-1 and J is TRBJ2-5; 8 nucleotides align to TRBD2. This CDR3 has 17 residues. The germline V gene encodes CDR1 DFQATT and CDR2 SNEGSKA (reference sequence). V shed 3 bases and J 5 bases; nucleotides not matched to a gene: 17. The CDR3 is CSASRGASSGFLETQYF. CDR3 DNA: TGCAGTGCTAGTCGGGGTGCGTCTAGCGGGTTTTTGGAGACCCAGTACTTC.

This chain uses TRBV29-1 with TRBJ1-2, with 7 positions matching TRBD1. CDR1 and CDR2 (germline): SQVTM, ANQGSEA. The CDR3 length is 14 residues. The ends lost 0 bases at V and 4 bases at J; junction bases unmatched: 5. CDR3 DNA: TGCAGCGTTGAAGATCAGGGGGGCCTCTATGGCTACACCTTC. Translation gives CSVEDQGGLYGYTF.

The gene calls are TRBV5-1 and TRBJ1-3, with D perhaps TRBD1 (6 bases). V shed 4 bases and J shed 4 bases, with 15 bases lying between them. From germline, CDR1 is SGHRS and CDR2 YFSETQ. The CDR3 has 15 amino acids. The CDR3 loop reads CASSQGGGQGNTIYF. In DNA form, the CDR3 reads TGCGCCAGCAGCCAGGGCGGGGGGCAAGGAAACACCATATATTTT.

V and J are TRBV7-6 and TRBJ2-5; TRBD2 is a possible D gene (6 bases). With 4 bases removed from V and 5 bases from J, the gap between germline ends came to 20 bases. The length of the CDR3 is 16 residues. Germline lookup yields CDR1 SGHVS and CDR2 FNYEAQ. The CDR3 sequence: CASSSDFLAIGETQYF. The CDR3, as DNA: TGTGCCAGCAGCTCGGATTTTCTAGCGATCGGGGAGACCCAGTACTTC.

CDR3 sequence (DNA): TGTGCCAGCAGTTTGACCGGGGGGGCACGGAATGAGCAGTTCTTC. This sequence encodes CASSLTGGARNEQFF. This sequence joins TRBV28 and TRBJ2-1; 8 nucleotides line up with TRBD2. Trimming at V came to 3 bases and at J to 7 bases, leaving 8 bases not matched to a gene. This CDR3 is 15 amino acids long. CDR1 MDHEN and CDR2 SYDVKM come from the germline V gene. The entire variable domain, with the rest obtained from reference TRBV28 and TRBJ2-1, is as follows: DVKVTQSSRYLVKRTGEKVFLECVQDMDHENMFWYRQDPGLGLRLIYFSYDVKMKEKGDIPEGYSVSREKKERFSLILESASTNQTSMYLCASSLTGGARNEQFFGPGTRLTVL.

This clone appeared a single time. Germline is not matched at one junction end, which may reflect a read error. The genes are TRBV27 and TRBJ2-7; D is perhaps TRBD2 (5 bases). This CDR3 has 15 amino acids. Per the germline V gene, CDR1 is MNHEY and CDR2 is SMNVEV (reference sequence). DNA of the CDR3: TGTGCCAGCAGTGACCGGAGGACGCCCTCCGACGAGCAGTACTTC. Translation gives CASSDRRTPSDEQYF.

This clone appeared a single time. V gene TRBV3-1 (or the pseudogene TRBV3-2) combines with J gene TRBJ1-3; maybe TRBD1 (6 bases). The CDR3 is 16 amino acids. The germline V and J ends were trimmed by 4 bases and 0 bases, with 13 bases remaining between them. Per germline, CDR1 LGHDT and CDR2 YNNKEL (reference sequence). The CDR3 region has the DNA TGTGCCAGCAGCCCATCGACAGGCAACTCTGGAAACACCATATATTTT. Translation: CASSPSTGNSGNTIYF.

The chain links TRBV19 to TRBJ1-2, with D uncertain. Trimming took 3 bases from V and 4 from J, leaving 12 bases between them. The CDR3 totals 14 residues. Per the germline V gene, CDR1 is LNHDA and CDR2 is SQIVND (reference sequence). CDR3 in DNA: TGTGCCAGTAGTATTGTAGCGGGGTCCTATGGCTACACCTTC. Translated, it gives CASSIVAGSYGYTF. The full variable domain, completed using reference TRBV19 and TRBJ1-2, is DGGITQSPKYLFRKEGQNVTLSCEQNLNHDAMYWYRQDPGQGLRLIYYSQIVNDFQKGDIAEGYSVSREKKESFPLTVTSAQKNPTAFYLCASSIVAGSYGYTFGSGTRLTVV.

The J gene is TRBJ1-1, the V gene TRBV27; D remains unclear. Germline CDR1 is MNHEY and CDR2 is SMNVEV (reference sequence). Trimming pared 2 bases from V and 4 bases from J, leaving 8 bases between. The CDR3 loop spans 13 amino acids. The CDR3 nucleotides read TGTGCCAGCAGTTTAGGTGGTAGCACTGAAGCTTTCTTT. Translation: CASSLGGSTEAFF.

V gene TRBV4-1 combines with J gene TRBJ2-1; 9 bases are a match to TRBD1. Germline V CDR1 and CDR2: MGHRA, YSYEKL. V shed 4 bases and J 8 bases; nucleotides not matched to a gene: 9. The CDR3 runs 15 residues. This chain's CDR3 is CASSLRQGDMDEQFF. The DNA of the CDR3 is TGCGCCAGCAGCCTAAGACAGGGGGATATGGATGAGCAGTTCTTC.

The J gene is TRBJ1-1, the V gene TRBV10-3; TRBD1 aligns across 10 bases. V shed 4 bases, J shed 11 bases, and the junction held 10 bases outside the gene matches. In germline, CDR1 is ENHRY, CDR2 SYGVKD. CDR3 length: 14 amino acids. Written as DNA, the CDR3 is TGTGCCATCAGTGTGGGACAGGGGATGGGGGTTGCTTTCTTT. The encoded protein is CAISVGQGMGVAFF.

The rearrangement joins TRBV4-2 to TRBJ1-6, with TRBD1 matching 7 bases. The germline V gene encodes CDR1 LGHNA and CDR2 YNFKEQ. V lost 4 bases and J lost 1; bases outside the gene matches: 16. The CDR3 is 20 amino acids. The CDR3 DNA is TGTGCCAGCAGCCGTTACCCCCACAGGGGAGGAGGATCCTATAATTCACCCCTCCACTTT. Its protein is CASSRYPHRGGGSYNSPLHF.